The clone carrying this TCR beta chain came up a few times. The antigen is undetermined. The length of the CDR3 is 16 residues. Germline V gene data show CDR1 as MGHDK and CDR2 as SYGVNS. V was clipped by 3 bases and J by 1 base, with 14 bases between them. The entry originates in a study of response to subunit inactivated influenza vaccine. General observations from the study: The study's authors posited that every seasonal influenza vaccination enlists few new T cells.

TCRdb re-analysed the RT-PCR reads in MiXCR, keeping a single row per CDR3 protein. The sample lists about 520,000 distinct CDR3 sequences; around 25% were seen once. The input for sequencing was CD4+ T cells sorted from PBMCs, taken around 5 days after vaccination. The J gene is TRBJ2-3, the V gene TRBV25-1; no clear D gene. The receptor's source is a man in his fifties who received an inactivated influenza vaccine. CDR3 sequence reads: CASSDFGIRGTDTQYF. CDR3 DNA sequence: TGTGCCAGCAGTGACTTCGGTATTCGCGGCACAGATACGCAGTATTTT.